This T cell receptor beta chain comes out of a study of shared clonotypes between healthy human individuals. Across the study: Those who served as donors were a couple of women and three men between the ages of 18 and 49. Whole-study results and caveats: Naive subsets, compared against memory subsets, generally had larger estimated richness values.

Concerning this clone itself: What it binds is not known.

This CDR3 spans 15 amino acids. The germline V gene encodes CDR1 MNHEY and CDR2 SMNVEV (reference sequence). Trimming left V 5 bases short and J 0 bases short, with 11 bases between. Sequencing used immunoSEQ multiplex PCR; TCRdb keeps in-frame clones, though not all of them. The repertoire holds 2,500,000 or so clones, with 93% as singletons. The TCR originated in a man aged 18 to 30 in good health. Some clones in this sample may be carry-over from other donors' samples. V and J are TRBV27 and TRBJ1-5, with a weak D call TRBD1 (5 bases). Material: naive CD4+ T cells from PBMCs. Documented subset: CD45RA+ positively selected. The CDR3 protein is CASSARVNSNQPQHF. The CDR3 DNA follows: TGTGCCAGCAGTGCCAGGGTAAATAGCAATCAGCCCCAGCATTTT.